A selection of T cell receptor beta chains follows, all from one sample in a study of blood T cell repertoires in COVID-19. Sequencing was performed with immunoSEQ multiplex PCR; in TCRdb, only in-frame clones are kept and a portion is missing. The sample lists about 50,000 clones, roughly 90% occurring once. The sequencing input was peripheral blood. Receptors were obtained from a woman older than 75 with acute or convalescent COVID-19. Each CDR3 is given with its conserved first and last residue. D genes are given only for firm matches. The size entry is marked missing in some rows and otherwise reads once, few, many or a size class.

v_gene	j_gene	d_gene	abundance	CDR3aa	CDR3nt
TRBV30	TRBJ1-1	-	once	CAWSVQEGAFF	TGTGCCTGGAGTGTGCAGGAGGGGGCTTTCTTT
TRBV7-2	TRBJ2-2	-	-	CASSRRAGRGTGELFF	TGTGCCAGCAGCCGTAGAGCGGGCAGAGGGACCGGGGAGCTGTTTTTT
TRBV5-4	TRBJ2-2	-	-	CASRPGAKRDTGELFF	TGTGCCAGCAGACCAGGGGCCAAAAGGGACACCGGGGAGCTGTTTTTT
TRBV7-3	TRBJ2-2	-	-	CASSSLSGTGELFF	TGTGCCAGCAGCTCGCTGAGCGGAACCGGGGAGCTGTTTTTT
TRBV7-2	TRBJ2-2	-	-	CASSFQVDTGELFF	TGTGCCAGCAGCTTCCAGGTTGATACCGGGGAGCTGTTTTTT
TRBV4-2	TRBJ1-2	TRBD1	-	CASSKTPGTGDYYGYTF	TGTGCCAGCAGCAAAACACCCGGGACAGGGGACTACTATGGCTACACCTTC
TRBV5-5	TRBJ1-2	-	-	CASSLQDVSYGYTF	TGTGCCAGCAGCTTACAGGACGTCAGCTATGGCTACACCTTC
TRBV5-6	TRBJ1-3	TRBD1	-	CASNGQGGSGNTIYF	TGTGCCAGCAATGGACAGGGGGGCTCTGGAAACACCATATATTTT
TRBV10-3	TRBJ2-7	-	-	CAISEREEGGQYF	TGTGCCATCAGTGAGCGGGAAGAAGGAGGGCAGTACTTC
TRBV7-2	TRBJ2-6	-	-	CASSQSWAGANVLTF	TGTGCCAGCAGCCAAAGTTGGGCCGGGGCCAACGTCCTGACTTTC
TRBV30	TRBJ1-1	TRBD1	-	CALDRSQNTEAFF	TGTGCCCTGGACAGGTCTCAGAACACTGAAGCTTTCTTT
TRBV3-1/TRBV3-2	TRBJ1-1	TRBD1	once	CASSPWDRGTEAFF	TGTGCCAGCAGCCCCTGGGACAGGGGCACTGAAGCTTTCTTT
TRBV5-1	TRBJ2-5	TRBD2	few	CASSLRTSGIQETQYF	TGCGCCAGCAGCTTACGGACTAGCGGGATTCAAGAGACCCAGTACTTC
TRBV4-2	TRBJ2-7	-	-	CASSQYVGSYEQYF	TGTGCCAGCAGCCAATATGTCGGGAGTTACGAGCAGTACTTC
TRBV7-2	TRBJ2-1	TRBD2	-	CASSTRAREGPQFF	TGTGCCAGCAGCACCCGGGCGCGGGAGGGGCCACAGTTCTTC
TRBV10-3	TRBJ1-2	TRBD1	-	CAISEDRGLEGYTF	TGTGCCATCAGTGAGGACAGGGGCCTCGAAGGCTACACCTTC
TRBV19	TRBJ2-1	TRBD2	-	CASAKRETGAGYNEQFF	TGTGCCAGCGCCAAGCGGGAGACGGGAGCTGGCTACAATGAGCAGTTCTTC
TRBV7-9	TRBJ1-2	-	-	CASSSSTENYGYTF	TGTGCCAGCAGTTCCTCGACAGAGAACTATGGCTACACCTTC
TRBV29-1	TRBJ1-2	-	-	CSVMTVHEGYTF	TGCAGCGTTATGACAGTACATGAAGGCTACACCTTC
TRBV27	TRBJ1-1	-	-	CASSLSGLPGTEAFF	TGTGCCAGCAGTTTATCGGGCCTTCCAGGCACTGAAGCTTTCTTT
TRBV11-1	TRBJ1-3	-	once	CASSHSNSGNTIYF	TGTGCCAGCAGCCACAGCAACTCTGGAAACACCATATATTTT
TRBV5-6	TRBJ1-2	-	-	CASSLTANYGYTF	TGTGCCAGCAGCTTGACAGCTAACTATGGCTACACCTTC
TRBV15	TRBJ2-5	-	-	CATSRGTDYQETQYF	TGTGCCACCAGCAGGGGGACTGACTACCAAGAGACCCAGTACTTC
TRBV27	TRBJ1-1	TRBD1	-	CASRRTGQNTEAFF	TGTGCCAGCAGACGGACAGGCCAGAACACTGAAGCTTTCTTT
TRBV27	TRBJ1-6	-	-	CASSFGRDNSPLHF	TGTGCCAGCAGTTTCGGGAGGGATAATTCACCCCTCCACTTT
TRBV27	TRBJ1-1	-	-	CASSLVGTFGGFNTEAFF	TGTGCCAGCAGTTTAGTGGGGACCTTTGGGGGCTTCAACACTGAAGCTTTCTTT
TRBV27	TRBJ2-4	-	-	CASSPFGTLAKNIQYF	TGTGCCAGCAGTCCTTTTGGGACTCTGGCCAAAAACATTCAGTACTTC
TRBV6-5	TRBJ2-7	-	few	CASRSFERNEQYF	TGTGCCAGCAGGTCCTTCGAGCGCAACGAGCAGTACTTC
TRBV13	TRBJ2-1	TRBD2	few	CASSLPHGRASYNEQFF	TGTGCCAGCAGCTTACCCCACGGGAGGGCCTCCTACAATGAGCAGTTCTTC
TRBV6-5	TRBJ1-2	TRBD1	-	CASSEGAGYGYTF	TGTGCCAGCAGCGAGGGGGCAGGCTATGGCTACACCTTC
TRBV7-2	TRBJ1-2	TRBD1	once	CASSLDRDRANGYTF	TGTGCCAGCAGCTTAGATCGGGACAGGGCTAATGGCTACACCTTC